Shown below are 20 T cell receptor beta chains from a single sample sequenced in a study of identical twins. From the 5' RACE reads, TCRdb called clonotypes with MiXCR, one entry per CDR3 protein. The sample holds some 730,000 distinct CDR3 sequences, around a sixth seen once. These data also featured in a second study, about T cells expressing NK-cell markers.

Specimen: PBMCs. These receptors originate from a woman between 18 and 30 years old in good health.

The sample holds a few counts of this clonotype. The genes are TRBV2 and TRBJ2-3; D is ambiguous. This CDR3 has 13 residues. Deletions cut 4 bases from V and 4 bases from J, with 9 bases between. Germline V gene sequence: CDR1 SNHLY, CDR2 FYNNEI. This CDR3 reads CASSVGPADTQYF. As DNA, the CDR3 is TGTGCCAGCAGTGTGGGCCCGGCAGATACGCAGTATTTT.

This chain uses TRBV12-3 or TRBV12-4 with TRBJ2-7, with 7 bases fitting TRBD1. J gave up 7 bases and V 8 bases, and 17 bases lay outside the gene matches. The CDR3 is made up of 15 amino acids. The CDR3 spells CASSPDQTGSWEQYF. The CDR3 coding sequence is TGTGCCAGCTCCCCCGACCAGACAGGGTCTTGGGAGCAGTACTTC.

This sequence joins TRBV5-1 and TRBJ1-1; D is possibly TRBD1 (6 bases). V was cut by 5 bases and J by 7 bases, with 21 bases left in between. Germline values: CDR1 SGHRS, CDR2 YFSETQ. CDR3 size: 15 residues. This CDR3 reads CASRYEQGRIGEAFF. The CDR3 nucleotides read TGCGCCAGCAGATACGAACAGGGTCGGATTGGTGAAGCTTTCTTT.

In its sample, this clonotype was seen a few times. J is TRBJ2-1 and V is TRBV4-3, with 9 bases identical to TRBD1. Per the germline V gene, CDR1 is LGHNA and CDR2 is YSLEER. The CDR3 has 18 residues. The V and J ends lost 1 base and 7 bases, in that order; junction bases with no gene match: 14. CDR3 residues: CASSQATLTGGIRNEQFF. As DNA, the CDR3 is TGCGCCAGCAGCCAAGCAACCTTGACAGGGGGGATCCGGAATGAGCAGTTCTTC.

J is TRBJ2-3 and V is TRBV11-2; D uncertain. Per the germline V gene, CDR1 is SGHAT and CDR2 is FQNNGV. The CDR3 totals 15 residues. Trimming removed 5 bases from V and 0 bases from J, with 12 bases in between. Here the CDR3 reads CASSGFSLSTDTQYF. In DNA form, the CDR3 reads TGTGCCAGCAGCGGCTTTAGCCTGAGCACAGATACGCAGTATTTT. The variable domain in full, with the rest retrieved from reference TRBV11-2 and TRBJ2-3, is EAGVAQSPRYKIIEKRQSVAFWCNPISGHATLYWYQQILGQGPKLLIQFQNNGVVDDSQLPKDRFSAERLKGVDSTLKIQPAKLEDSAVYLCASSGFSLSTDTQYFGPGTRLTVL.

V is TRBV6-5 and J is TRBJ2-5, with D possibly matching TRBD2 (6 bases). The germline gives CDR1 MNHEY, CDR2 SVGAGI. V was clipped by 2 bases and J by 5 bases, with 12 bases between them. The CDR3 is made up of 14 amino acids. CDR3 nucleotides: TGTGCCAGCAGTTACGTGACTAGTAGGGAGACCCAGTACTTC. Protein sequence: CASSYVTSRETQYF.

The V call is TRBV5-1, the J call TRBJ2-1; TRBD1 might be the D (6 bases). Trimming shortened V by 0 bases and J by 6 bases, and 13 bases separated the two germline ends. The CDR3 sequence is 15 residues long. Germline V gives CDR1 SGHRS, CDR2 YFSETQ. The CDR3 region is CASSLEVAGVNEQFF. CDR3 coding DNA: TGCGCCAGCAGCTTGGAGGTAGCAGGGGTCAATGAGCAGTTCTTC. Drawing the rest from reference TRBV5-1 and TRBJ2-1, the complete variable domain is KAGVTQTPRYLIKTRGQQVTLSCSPISGHRSVSWYQQTPGQGLQFLFEYFSETQRNKGNFPGRFSGRQFSNSRSEMNVSTLELGDSALYLCASSLEVAGVNEQFFGPGTRLTVL.

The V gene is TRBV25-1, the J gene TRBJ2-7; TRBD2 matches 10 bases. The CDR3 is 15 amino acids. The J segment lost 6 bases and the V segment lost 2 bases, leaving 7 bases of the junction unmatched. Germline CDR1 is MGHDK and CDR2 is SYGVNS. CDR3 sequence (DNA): TGTGCCAGCAGTGAACCCCCAGCGGGGGGGACCGAGCAGTACTTC. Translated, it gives CASSEPPAGGTEQYF.

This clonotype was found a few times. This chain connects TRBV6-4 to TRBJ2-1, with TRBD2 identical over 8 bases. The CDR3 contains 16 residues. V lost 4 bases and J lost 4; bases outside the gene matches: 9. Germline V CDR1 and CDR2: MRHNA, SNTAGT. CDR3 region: CASSVYSGTSYNEQFF. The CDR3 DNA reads TGTGCCAGCAGTGTCTATAGCGGGACATCGTACAATGAGCAGTTCTTC.

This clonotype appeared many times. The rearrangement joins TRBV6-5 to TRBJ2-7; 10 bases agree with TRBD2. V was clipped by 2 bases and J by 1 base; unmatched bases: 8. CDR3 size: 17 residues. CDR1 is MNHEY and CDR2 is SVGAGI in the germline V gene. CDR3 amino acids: CASSYHLAGAPSYEQYF. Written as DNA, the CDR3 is TGTGCCAGCAGTTACCATCTAGCGGGAGCCCCTTCCTACGAGCAGTACTTC.

CDR3 loop: CASSPDSFFAEAFF. The CDR3 bases are TGTGCCAGCAGTCCTGACAGTTTCTTTGCTGAAGCTTTCTTT. V and J are TRBV12-3 or TRBV12-4 and TRBJ1-1, with a tentative D call TRBD1 (5 bases). This CDR3 spans 14 amino acids. Trimming removed 5 bases at V and 6 bases at J, with 16 bases between.

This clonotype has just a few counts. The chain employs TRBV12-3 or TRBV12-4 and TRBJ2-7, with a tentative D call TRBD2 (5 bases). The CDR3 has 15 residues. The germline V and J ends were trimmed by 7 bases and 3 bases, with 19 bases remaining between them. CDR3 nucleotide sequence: TGTGCCAGCACCCCCCCAGAAAAAGGAGGCTACGAGCAGTACTTC. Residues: CASTPPEKGGYEQYF.

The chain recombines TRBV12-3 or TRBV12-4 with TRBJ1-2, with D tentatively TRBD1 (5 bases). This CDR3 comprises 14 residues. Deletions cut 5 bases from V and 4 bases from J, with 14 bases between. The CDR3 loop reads CASSGGGGLYGYTF. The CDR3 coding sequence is TGTGCCAGCAGTGGGGGGGGAGGACTCTATGGCTACACCTTC.

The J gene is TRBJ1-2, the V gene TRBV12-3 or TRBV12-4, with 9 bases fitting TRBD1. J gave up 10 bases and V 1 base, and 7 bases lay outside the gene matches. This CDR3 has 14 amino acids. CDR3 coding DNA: TGTGCCAGCAGTTTAGTTAAGGGACAGGGTGTCTACACCTTC. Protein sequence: CASSLVKGQGVYTF.

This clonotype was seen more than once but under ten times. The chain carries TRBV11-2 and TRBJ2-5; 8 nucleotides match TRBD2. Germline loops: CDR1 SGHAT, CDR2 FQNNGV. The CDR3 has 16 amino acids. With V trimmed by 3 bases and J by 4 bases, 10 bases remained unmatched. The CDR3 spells CASSLGRKTSAETQYF. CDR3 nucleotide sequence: TGTGCCAGCAGCTTGGGGAGAAAGACTAGCGCAGAGACCCAGTACTTC.

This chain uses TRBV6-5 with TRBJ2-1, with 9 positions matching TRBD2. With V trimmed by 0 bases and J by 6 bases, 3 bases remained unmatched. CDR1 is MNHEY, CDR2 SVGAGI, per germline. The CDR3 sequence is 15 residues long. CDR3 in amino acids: CASSYSTSGSNEQFF. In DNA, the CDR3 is TGTGCCAGCAGTTACTCCACTAGCGGGTCCAATGAGCAGTTCTTC.

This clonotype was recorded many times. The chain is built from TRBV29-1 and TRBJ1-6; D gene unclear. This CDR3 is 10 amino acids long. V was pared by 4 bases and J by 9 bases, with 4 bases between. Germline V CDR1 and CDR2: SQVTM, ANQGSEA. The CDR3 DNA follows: TGCAGCGTTGTTTCTTCACCCCTCCACTTT. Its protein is CSVVSSPLHF.

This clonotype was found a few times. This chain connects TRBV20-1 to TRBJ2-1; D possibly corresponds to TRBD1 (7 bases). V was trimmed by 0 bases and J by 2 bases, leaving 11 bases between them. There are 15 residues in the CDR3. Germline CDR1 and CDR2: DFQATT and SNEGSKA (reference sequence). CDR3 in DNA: TGCAGTGCTAGAGATCAGGGGGAGGCCTACAATGAGCAGTTCTTC. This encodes CSARDQGEAYNEQFF.

CDR3 coding DNA: TGTGCCAGCAGACGTAGGAATGAGCAGTTCTTC. Amino acids: CASRRRNEQFF. This chain connects TRBV12-3 or TRBV12-4 to TRBJ2-1; no clear D gene. V was pared by 6 bases and J by 7 bases, with 7 bases between. CDR3 length: 11 residues.

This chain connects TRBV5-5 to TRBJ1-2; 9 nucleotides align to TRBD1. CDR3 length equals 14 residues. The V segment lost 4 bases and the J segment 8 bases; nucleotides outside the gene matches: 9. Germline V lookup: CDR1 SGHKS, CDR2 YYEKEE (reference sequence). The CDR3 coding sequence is TGTGCCAGCAGCCGACCGGGGACAGGGAAGGGCTACACCTTC. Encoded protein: CASSRPGTGKGYTF.